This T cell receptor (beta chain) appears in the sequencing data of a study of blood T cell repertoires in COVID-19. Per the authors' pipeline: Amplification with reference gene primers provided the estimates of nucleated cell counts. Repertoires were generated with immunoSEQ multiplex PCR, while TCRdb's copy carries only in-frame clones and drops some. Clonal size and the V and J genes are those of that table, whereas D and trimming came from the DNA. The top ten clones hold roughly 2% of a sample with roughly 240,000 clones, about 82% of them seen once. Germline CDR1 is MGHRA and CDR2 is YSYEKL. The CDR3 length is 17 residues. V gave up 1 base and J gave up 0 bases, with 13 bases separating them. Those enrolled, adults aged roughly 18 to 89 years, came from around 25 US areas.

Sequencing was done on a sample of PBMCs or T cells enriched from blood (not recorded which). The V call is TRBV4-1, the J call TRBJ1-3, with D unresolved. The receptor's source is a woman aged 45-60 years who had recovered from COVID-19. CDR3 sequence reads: CASSQASTVSSGNTIYF. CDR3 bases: TGCGCCAGCAGCCAAGCATCCACAGTAAGCTCTGGAAACACCATATATTTT.